The 23 T cell receptor beta chains in this list originate from one sample, sequenced in a study of human versus mouse CDR3 diversity and MHC coevolution. Clones were sequenced by immunoSEQ multiplex PCR, and TCRdb holds only the in-frame ones, with some missing. The top ten clones hold more than 1.1% of a sample with tens of thousands of clones, 80% to 95% of them seen once. Sample: naive CD4+ T cells from blood. Subset given: CD45RO-negative CD62L-positive naive CD4 T cells. The receptors stem from a person between 25 and 69 years old in good health.

This rearrangement joins TRBV5-1 to TRBJ2-7; maybe TRBD1 (5 bases). Germline V gives CDR1 SGHRS, CDR2 YFSETQ. V lost 0 bases and J 5 bases, leaving 15 bases between the germline ends. The CDR3 runs 15 residues. The CDR3 sequence: CASSLVGQGFDEQYF. CDR3 DNA sequence: TGCGCCAGCAGCTTGGTAGGGCAGGGATTCGACGAGCAGTACTTC.

The rearrangement joins TRBV19 to TRBJ1-2, with a tentative D call TRBD1 (5 bases). V gave up 6 bases and J gave up 3 bases, with 11 bases separating them. CDR1 LNHDA and CDR2 SQIVND come from the germline V gene (reference sequence). The CDR3 loop spans 13 amino acids. The CDR3 DNA reads as TGTGCCAGTAGACAGAGGACACACTATGGCTACACCTTC. Encoded protein: CASRQRTHYGYTF.

V usage is TRBV19 and J usage is TRBJ2-7, with 10 nucleotides matching TRBD2. This CDR3 spans 17 amino acids. CDR1 LNHDA and CDR2 SQIVND come from the germline V gene (reference sequence). The ends lost 6 bases at V and 4 bases at J; junction bases unmatched: 15. The CDR3 DNA reads TGTGCCAGTAGGGACGGGGCTAGCGGGAGAAATGGTTACGAGCAGTACTTC. This encodes CASRDGASGRNGYEQYF. Looking up the rest from reference TRBV19 and TRBJ2-7 gives the full variable domain: DGGITQSPKYLFRKEGQNVTLSCEQNLNHDAMYWYRQDPGQGLRLIYYSQIVNDFQKGDIAEGYSVSREKKESFPLTVTSAQKNPTAFYLCASRDGASGRNGYEQYFGPGTRLTVT.

The chain joins TRBV30 to TRBJ2-3; 15 positions match TRBD2. The length of the CDR3 is 15 residues. The trim removed 4 bases at V and 7 bases at J, leaving 6 bases unmatched. The germline V gene has CDR1 GTSNPN and CDR2 SVGIG (reference sequence). The CDR3 bases are TGTGCCTGGAAGGGGACTAGCGGGGGGTTGAATACGCAGTATTTT. Amino acids: CAWKGTSGGLNTQYF.

DNA of the CDR3: TGTGCCACCAGCAGGGACCAGACAGGGCCTGGAAACACCATATATTTT. It translates to CATSRDQTGPGNTIYF. This rearrangement joins TRBV15 to TRBJ1-3, with 7 bases fitting TRBD1. This CDR3 is built from 16 residues. Trimming cost V 3 bases and J 2 bases; bases outside gene matches: 7. Germline V gene sequence: CDR1 LNHNV, CDR2 YYDKDF (reference sequence).

The CDR3, as DNA: TGTGCCAGCAGCTTAGTTCCGAGCTCCTACGAGCAGTACTTC. This sequence encodes CASSLVPSSYEQYF. The V call is TRBV11-2, the J call TRBJ2-7; D is ambiguous. CDR3 size: 14 residues. Germline V gene sequence: CDR1 SGHAT, CDR2 FQNNGV. Trimming took off 1 base at V and 0 bases at J, with 7 bases between the two ends.

This clone was counted only a few times. Within the sample, other DNA sequences also encode this same CDR3. V usage is TRBV18 and J usage is TRBJ2-7, with D uncertain. The germline gives CDR1 KGHSH, CDR2 LQKENI. The CDR3 extends over 13 amino acids. V was pared by 2 bases and J by 3 bases, with 8 bases between. In DNA form, the CDR3 reads TGTGCCAGCTCACCAGGGCTCAACTACGAGCAGTACTTC. Translation gives CASSPGLNYEQYF.

The chain uses TRBV11-2 and TRBJ2-3; D perhaps matches TRBD2 (6 bases). The CDR3 has 12 amino acids. The germline V and J ends were trimmed by 4 bases and 4 bases, with 6 bases remaining between them. Germline V CDR1 and CDR2: SGHAT, FQNNGV. This chain's CDR3 is CASSWDSDTQYF. In DNA form, the CDR3 reads TGTGCCAGCAGCTGGGACTCAGATACGCAGTATTTT.

The chain employs TRBV2 and TRBJ1-4; possible D gene TRBD1, 5 bases. CDR3 length: 14 residues. Deletions cut 6 bases from V and 0 bases from J, with 8 bases between. In germline, CDR1 is SNHLY, CDR2 FYNNEI. CDR3 bases: TGTGCCAGCAGGGAGGGGTCAACTAATGAAAAACTGTTTTTT. Its translation is CASREGSTNEKLFF.

The genes are TRBV28 and TRBJ2-7; 8 nucleotides align to TRBD1. The germline V gene has CDR1 MDHEN and CDR2 SYDVKM. The CDR3 runs 12 residues. V was clipped by 6 bases and J by 6 bases; unmatched bases: 4. The CDR3 sequence is CASSQTGVEQYF. The CDR3 region has the DNA TGTGCCAGCAGCCAGACAGGGGTCGAGCAGTACTTC.

The chain's CDR3 is CASSVGGFQETQYF. As DNA, the CDR3 is TGTGCCAGCAGCGTGGGGGGTTTCCAAGAGACCCAGTACTTC. This chain joins TRBV9 and TRBJ2-5; tentative D call: TRBD2 (6 bases). CDR3 length: 14 residues. Germline loops: CDR1 SGDLS, CDR2 YYNGEE. The V end was cut by 2 bases, the J end by 1 base, with 9 bases between.

V usage is TRBV9 and J usage is TRBJ1-1, with D possibly being TRBD1 (6 bases). Germline V gene lookup returns CDR1 SGDLS and CDR2 YYNGEE. The ends were cut back, 3 bases at V and 8 bases at J, with 8 bases in the middle. This CDR3 comprises 11 residues. The CDR3 loop is CASSGGGEAFF. CDR3 coding DNA: TGTGCCAGCAGCGGGGGGGGCGAAGCTTTCTTT.

The sample holds a few counts of this clone. V is TRBV27 and J is TRBJ2-7; tentative D call: TRBD1 (7 bases). The CDR3 sequence is 17 residues long. The V and J ends lost 6 bases and 6 bases respectively, with 27 bases between them. Per germline, CDR1 MNHEY and CDR2 SMNVEV (reference sequence). CDR3 sequence reads: CASRVLEAGGQGVEQYF. In nucleotides, the CDR3 is TGTGCCAGCAGGGTGCTGGAGGCTGGGGGGCAGGGGGTCGAGCAGTACTTC.

This clone was counted once. The chain carries TRBV30 and TRBJ1-4, with D unresolved. Per the germline V gene, CDR1 is GTSNPN and CDR2 is SVGIG (reference sequence). V was pared by 4 bases and J by 7 bases, with 16 bases between. This CDR3 region has 14 residues. The CDR3 loop is CAWTKGGPAEKLFF. The DNA of the CDR3 is TGTGCCTGGACCAAAGGAGGACCTGCTGAAAAACTGTTTTTT.

The chain recombines TRBV2 with TRBJ1-2, with a tentative D call TRBD1 (5 bases). Trimming took off 8 bases at V and 7 bases at J, with 20 bases between the two ends. This CDR3 has 14 residues. Germline CDR1 is SNHLY and CDR2 is FYNNEI. This CDR3 reads CASSWGGELGGYTF. The CDR3 DNA follows: TGTGCCAGCTCCTGGGGGGGTGAGTTGGGTGGCTACACCTTC.

This chain joins TRBV19 and TRBJ1-2; possible D gene TRBD1, 6 bases. The V end lost 8 bases, the J end lost 7 bases, and 17 bases lay between the germline ends. This CDR3 spans 13 amino acids. Germline V gene sequence: CDR1 LNHDA, CDR2 SQIVND (reference sequence). DNA of the CDR3: TGTGCCAGTTCCTTCGGGGGGCTAGGTGGCTACACCTTC. It yields the protein CASSFGGLGGYTF.

V is TRBV29-1 and J is TRBJ2-5; 7 bases agree with TRBD1. Germline V lookup: CDR1 SQVTM, CDR2 ANQGSEA. J gave up 8 bases and V 0 bases, and 9 bases lay outside the gene matches. CDR3 length equals 14 residues. As DNA, the CDR3 is TGCAGCGTTGAAGAGCGACAGGGAAGAGGCACCCAGTACTTC. Protein sequence: CSVEERQGRGTQYF.

J is TRBJ1-1 and V is TRBV2, with D unresolved. V was shortened by 4 bases and J by 2 bases, with 14 bases between the two germline ends. CDR1 SNHLY and CDR2 FYNNEI come from the germline V gene. The CDR3 runs 15 residues. The CDR3 spells CASSVSGSTNTEAFF. As DNA, the CDR3 is TGTGCCAGCAGTGTGTCGGGGTCTACAAACACTGAAGCTTTCTTT.

The rearrangement joins TRBV6-4 to TRBJ1-1; the D is unclear. This CDR3 has 13 residues. V was shortened by 0 bases and J by 2 bases, with 4 bases between the two germline ends. Germline V gene data show CDR1 as MRHNA and CDR2 as SNTAGT. DNA of the CDR3: TGTGCCAGCAGTGACTCCTTCAACACTGAAGCTTTCTTT. It encodes CASSDSFNTEAFF.

This chain joins TRBV9 and TRBJ2-5; D is possibly TRBD2 (6 bases). The J call is in doubt because the DNA end fits TRBJ2-7 better. The germline gives CDR1 SGDLS, CDR2 YYNGEE. The CDR3 has 13 amino acids. CDR3 amino acids: CASSGSGTYEQYF. The DNA of the CDR3 is TGTGCCAGCAGCGGTAGCGGCACCTACGAGCAGTACTTC.

J is TRBJ1-1 and V is TRBV11-2; 8 bases agree with TRBD1. The CDR3 sequence is 13 residues long. Trimming removed 5 bases from V and 7 bases from J; junction bases left unmatched: 6. CDR1 and CDR2 from the germline V gene are SGHAT and FQNNGV. The CDR3 DNA sequence: TGTGCCAGCAGCGTACAAGGACAGGGTGAAGCTTTCTTT. Its translation is CASSVQGQGEAFF.

CDR3 in amino acids: CASSSLLAGPQETQYF. CDR3 DNA sequence: TGTGCCAGCAGTTCTTTACTAGCGGGGCCTCAAGAGACCCAGTACTTC. This chain joins TRBV27 and TRBJ2-5; 10 nucleotides match TRBD2. The V segment lost 4 bases and the J segment 2 bases; nucleotides outside the gene matches: 7. Germline CDR1 and CDR2: MNHEY and SMNVEV (reference sequence). This CDR3 spans 16 amino acids.

The rearrangement links TRBV2 to TRBJ2-2, with TRBD1 matching over 8 bases. The CDR3 sequence is 15 residues long. Germline V CDR1 and CDR2: SNHLY, FYNNEI. Trimming at V came to 5 bases and at J to 0 bases, leaving 2 bases not matched to a gene. This chain's CDR3 is CASSRDRSNTGELFF. CDR3 in DNA: TGTGCCAGCAGTAGGGACAGGTCGAACACCGGGGAGCTGTTTTTT.